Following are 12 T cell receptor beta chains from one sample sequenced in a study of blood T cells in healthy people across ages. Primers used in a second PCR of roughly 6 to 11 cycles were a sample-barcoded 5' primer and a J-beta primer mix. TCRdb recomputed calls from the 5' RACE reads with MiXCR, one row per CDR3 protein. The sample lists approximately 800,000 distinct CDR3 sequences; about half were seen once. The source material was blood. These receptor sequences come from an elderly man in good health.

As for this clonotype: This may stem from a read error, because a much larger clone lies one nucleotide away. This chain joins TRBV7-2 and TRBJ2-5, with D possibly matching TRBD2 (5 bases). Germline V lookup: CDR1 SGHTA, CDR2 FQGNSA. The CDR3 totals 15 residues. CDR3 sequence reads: CASSSRTGYQGTQYF. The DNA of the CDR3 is TGTGCCAGCAGCTCTAGGACGGGATACCAAGGGACCCAGTACTTC.

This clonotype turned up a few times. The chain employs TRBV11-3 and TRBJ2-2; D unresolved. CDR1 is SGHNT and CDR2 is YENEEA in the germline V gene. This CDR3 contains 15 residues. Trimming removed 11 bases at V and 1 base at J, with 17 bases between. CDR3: CASGRLRQNTGELFF. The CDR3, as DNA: TGTGCCTCGGGCCGACTCCGCCAGAACACCGGGGAGCTGTTTTTT. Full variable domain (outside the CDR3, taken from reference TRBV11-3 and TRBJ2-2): EAGVVQSPRYKIIEKKQPVAFWCNPISGHNTLYWYLQNLGQGPELLIRYENEEAVDDSQLPKDRFSAERLKGVDSTLKIQPAELGDSAVYLCASGRLRQNTGELFFGEGSRLTVL.

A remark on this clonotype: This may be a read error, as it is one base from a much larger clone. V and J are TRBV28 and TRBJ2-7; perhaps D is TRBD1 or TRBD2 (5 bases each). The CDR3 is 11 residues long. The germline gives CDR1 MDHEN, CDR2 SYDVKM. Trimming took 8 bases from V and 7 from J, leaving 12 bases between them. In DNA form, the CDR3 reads TGTGCCAGCGTCGAGGGGTATGAGCAGTACTTC. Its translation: CASVEGYEQYF.

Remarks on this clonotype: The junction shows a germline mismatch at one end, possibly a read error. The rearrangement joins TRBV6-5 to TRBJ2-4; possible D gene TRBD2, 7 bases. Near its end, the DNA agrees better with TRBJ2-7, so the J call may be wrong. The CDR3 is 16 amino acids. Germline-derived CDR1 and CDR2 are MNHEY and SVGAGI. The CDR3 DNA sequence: TGTGCCGGCAGCCGGCAACTTAGCGAGGGGGGGGACGAGCAGTACTTC. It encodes CAGSRQLSEGGDEQYF.

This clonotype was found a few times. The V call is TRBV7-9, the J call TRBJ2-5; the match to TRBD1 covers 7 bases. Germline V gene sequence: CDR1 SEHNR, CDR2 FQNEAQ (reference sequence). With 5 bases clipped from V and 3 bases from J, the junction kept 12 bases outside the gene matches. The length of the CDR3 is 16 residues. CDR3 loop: CASSPTGQSLEETQYF. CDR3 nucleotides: TGTGCCAGCAGCCCTACGGGACAGAGTTTAGAAGAGACCCAGTACTTC.

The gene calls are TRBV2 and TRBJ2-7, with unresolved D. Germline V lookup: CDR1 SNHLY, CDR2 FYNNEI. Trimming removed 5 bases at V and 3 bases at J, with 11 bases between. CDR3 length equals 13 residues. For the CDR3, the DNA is TGTGCCAGCAGTCAACCCACAATCTACGAGCAGTACTTC. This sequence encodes CASSQPTIYEQYF.

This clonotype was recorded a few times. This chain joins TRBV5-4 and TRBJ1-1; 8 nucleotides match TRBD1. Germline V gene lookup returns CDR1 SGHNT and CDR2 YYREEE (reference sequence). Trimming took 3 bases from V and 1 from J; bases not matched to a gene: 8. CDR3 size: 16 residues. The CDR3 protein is CASSSDRVTGNTEAFF. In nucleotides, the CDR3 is TGTGCCAGCAGCTCGGACAGGGTGACTGGGAACACTGAAGCTTTCTTT.

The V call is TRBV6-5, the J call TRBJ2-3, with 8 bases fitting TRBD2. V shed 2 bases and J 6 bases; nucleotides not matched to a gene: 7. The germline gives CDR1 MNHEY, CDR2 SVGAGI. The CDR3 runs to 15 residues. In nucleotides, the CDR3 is TGTGCCAGCAGTTACACGGCGGGGGGAGTGGATACGCAGTATTTT. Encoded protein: CASSYTAGGVDTQYF.

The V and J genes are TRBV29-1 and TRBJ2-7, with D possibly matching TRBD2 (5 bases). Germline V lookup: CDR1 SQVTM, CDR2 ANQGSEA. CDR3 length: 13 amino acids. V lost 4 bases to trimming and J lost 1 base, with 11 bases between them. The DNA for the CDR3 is TGCAGCGTTGCAGGCGGCGGGTCCTACGAGCAGTACTTC. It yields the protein CSVAGGGSYEQYF.

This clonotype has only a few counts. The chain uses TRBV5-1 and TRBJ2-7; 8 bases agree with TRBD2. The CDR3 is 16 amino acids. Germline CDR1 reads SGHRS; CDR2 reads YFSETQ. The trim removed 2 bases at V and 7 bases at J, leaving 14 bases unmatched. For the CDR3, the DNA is TGCGCCAGCAGCTTTAGAGCGGGAGTAGGGGACAATGAGCAGTACTTC. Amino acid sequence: CASSFRAGVGDNEQYF.

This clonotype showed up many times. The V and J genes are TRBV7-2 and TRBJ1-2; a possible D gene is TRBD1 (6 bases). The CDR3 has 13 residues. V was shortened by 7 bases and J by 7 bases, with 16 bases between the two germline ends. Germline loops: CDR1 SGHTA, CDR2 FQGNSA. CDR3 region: CASKQGGDSGYTF. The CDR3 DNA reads TGTGCCAGCAAACAGGGAGGCGACTCTGGCTACACCTTC.

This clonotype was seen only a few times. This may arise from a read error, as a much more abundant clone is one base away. In DNA form, the CDR3 reads TGTGCCAGCAGCTTAGTCGAGACAGATACGCAGTATTTT. As protein: CASSLVETDTQYF. V gene TRBV7-9 combines with J gene TRBJ2-3, with D uncertain. V lost 1 base, J lost 3 bases, and 5 bases lay in between. Per germline, CDR1 SEHNR and CDR2 FQNEAQ (reference sequence). CDR3 length: 13 amino acids.